The entry below describes one TCR beta chain. Time point reported: 2014-2015 season, pre-vaccination. Here immunoSEQ multiplex PCR was the method, and the copy in TCRdb shows in-frame clones only, minus some. This repertoire shows over 25,000 clones, more than 80% found once; its top ten account for roughly 1.2%. This sample is drawn from a study of follicular helper T cells after annual influenza vaccination. The CDR3 runs 13 residues. CDR1 is MNHEY, CDR2 SVGAGI, per germline. V was cut by 6 bases and J by 0 bases, with 8 bases left in between. The chain has TRBV6-5 and TRBJ1-2; D gene ambiguous. The sequenced sample was CXCR5+ CD38- circulating T follicular helper cells from blood, obtained on the day of influenza vaccination. Subset reported: circulating Tfh, non-naive CD4+CXCR5+PD-1+ (ICOS+CD38+ or ICOS-CD38-). The origin of this receptor is an adult who received the influenza vaccine. The CDR3, as DNA: TGTGCCAGCAGGGTAATAGCTAACTATGGCTACACCTTC. Residues: CASRVIANYGYTF.